The 9 T cell receptor beta chains reported below all come from one sample, sequenced in a study of T cells in Graves' hyperthyroidism and ophthalmopathy. Researchers took RNA transcripts and amplified the TCR beta CDR3 regions from them. Primed by the HTBI set, a first-round RT-PCR was run on the TCR CDR3. TCRdb analysed the multiplex PCR reads with MiXCR anew, one entry per CDR3 protein. Counted here are around 690,000 distinct CDR3 sequences, roughly 20% occurring once; the ten biggest clones make up roughly 30%. What was sequenced was blood. The origin of the receptors is a man aged 25-45 years with Graves' ophthalmopathy.

This clonotype was detected a few times. The chain links TRBV5-6 to TRBJ2-1; a possible D gene is TRBD1 (5 bases). CDR3 length equals 18 residues. V was trimmed by 1 base and J by 4 bases, leaving 21 bases between them. Looked up from germline, CDR1 is SGHDT and CDR2 is YYEEEE. CDR3 in DNA: TGTGCCAGCAGCTTGAGCTTACTACGGCGGACAAATTACAATGAGCAGTTCTTC. This encodes CASSLSLLRRTNYNEQFF.

The chain is built from TRBV7-9 and TRBJ1-4, with TRBD1 as a possible D gene (6 bases). Between the trimmed V and J ends, which lost 0 bases and 5 bases, there was a span of 10 bases. This CDR3 has 15 residues. CDR1 is SEHNR, CDR2 FQNEAQ, per germline (reference sequence). Here the CDR3 reads CASSLARTENEKLFF. In DNA form, the CDR3 reads TGTGCCAGCAGCTTAGCCAGGACAGAAAATGAAAAACTGTTTTTT. The entire variable domain, with the rest obtained from reference TRBV7-9 and TRBJ1-4, is as follows: DTGVSQNPRHKITKRGQNVTFRCDPISEHNRLYWYRQTLGQGPEFLTYFQNEAQLEKSRLLSDRFSAERPKGSFSTLEIQRTEQGDSAMYLCASSLARTENEKLFFGSGTQLSVL.

This chain joins TRBV6-4 and TRBJ2-3; 9 nucleotides match TRBD2. From germline, CDR1 is MRHNA and CDR2 SNTAGT. This CDR3 has 18 residues. V lost 5 bases, J lost 7 bases, and 19 bases stayed unmatched. In nucleotides, the CDR3 is TGTGCCAGCAGTCCCTCAGGAGCGGGAGGCCCCTCGGGGAATACGCAGTATTTT. Protein product: CASSPSGAGGPSGNTQYF.

This clonotype was recorded at least ten times. The chain combines TRBV27 with TRBJ1-5; tentatively, D is TRBD1 (5 bases). The CDR3 spans 14 residues. Trimming took off 9 bases at V and 1 base at J, with 13 bases between the two ends. In germline, CDR1 is MNHEY, CDR2 SMNVEV (reference sequence). CDR3 protein: CASSAQGSNQPQHF. The CDR3 DNA is TGTGCCAGTTCGGCCCAGGGAAGCAATCAGCCCCAGCATTTT.

The chain uses TRBV28 and TRBJ2-1; D is perhaps TRBD1 or TRBD2 (5 bases each). The CDR3 runs to 16 residues. CDR1 MDHEN and CDR2 SYDVKM come from the germline V gene. V shed 6 bases and J shed 10 bases, with 25 bases lying between them. The CDR3 DNA reads as TGTGCCAGCAGGAGTCCGGGACCCAGCCGTCCCGAAGAGCAGTTCTTC. It yields the protein CASRSPGPSRPEEQFF.

In its sample, this clonotype was seen many times. This chain uses TRBV2 with TRBJ2-7; 9 bases map to TRBD2. Germline values: CDR1 SNHLY, CDR2 FYNNEI. The CDR3 contains 15 residues. V shed 5 bases, J shed 2 bases, and the junction held 7 bases outside the gene matches. The CDR3 spells CASSSPGLAPYEQYF. The CDR3 DNA sequence: TGTGCCAGCAGTTCACCGGGACTAGCCCCCTACGAGCAGTACTTC.

This clonotype was counted a few times. This rearrangement joins TRBV15 to TRBJ2-7; TRBD1 aligns across 8 bases. Per the germline V gene, CDR1 is LNHNV and CDR2 is YYDKDF (reference sequence). The CDR3 is 14 amino acids. J lost 4 bases, V lost 2 bases, and 4 bases had no gene match. This CDR3 reads CATSRTGTGYEQYF. The CDR3 DNA is TGTGCCACCAGCAGAACCGGGACAGGTTACGAGCAGTACTTC.

This clonotype was seen a handful of times. The chain uses TRBV15 and TRBJ2-1; D ambiguous. This CDR3 contains 16 residues. Germline CDR1 is LNHNV and CDR2 is YYDKDF (reference sequence). V gave up 3 bases and J gave up 0 bases, with 12 bases separating them. The CDR3 reads CATSSDLADSYNEQFF. CDR3 bases: TGTGCCACCAGCAGTGATTTGGCTGACTCCTACAATGAGCAGTTCTTC.

In its sample, this clonotype was seen many times. The chain employs TRBV11-2 and TRBJ2-3; TRBD2 matches 7 bases. J gave up 1 base and V 4 bases, and 2 bases lay outside the gene matches. In germline, CDR1 is SGHAT, CDR2 FQNNGV. The length of the CDR3 is 14 residues. DNA for the CDR3: TGTGCCAGCAGCTCGAGCGGGGGCACAGATACGCAGTATTTT. Amino acids: CASSSSGGTDTQYF.